Reported below is one T cell receptor (beta chain). What it binds is unknown. The CDR3 is 12 residues long. V lost 7 bases and J 2 bases, leaving 10 bases between the germline ends. Germline V gene sequence: CDR1 SQVTM, CDR2 ANQGSEA. This entry is derived from a study of cytomegalovirus exposure and HLA in healthy donors. Overall study findings and caveats: Sequencing likely caused a cluster of highly shared sequence variants.

The PCR made use of 60 Vbeta and 13 Jbeta primers. Some clones are missing from TCRdb's copy, which holds only in-frame ones; the method was immunoSEQ multiplex PCR. There are under 200,000 clones in the sample; around 80% occur only once, and more than 1.5% lies in the top ten. This rearrangement joins TRBV29-1 to TRBJ2-3, with a possible D match to TRBD2 (6 bases). This clonotype originated in a human donor in good health. The sequencing input was PBMCs. This chain's CDR3 is CSAREYTDTQYF. The CDR3 coding sequence is TGCAGCGCTCGGGAGTACACAGATACGCAGTATTTT.